This T cell receptor beta chain was documented in a study of monozygotic twins with inflammatory bowel disease. Overall study findings and caveats: Reduced clonotype sharing with other individuals was observed in IBD patients relative to healthy twins, especially with disease activity. The authors found no support for a single strong IBD-associated signal or clonotype. No detectable difference in repertoire similarity separated concordant from discordant twins, possibly as a result of limited power.

Germline V CDR1 and CDR2: DFQATT, SNEGSKA (reference sequence). The CDR3 is 16 residues long. About this clonotype itself: Its matching antigen is unknown.

TCRdb re-called the 5' RACE reads and catalogs CDR3 proteins one per entry, DNA excluded. The sample shows about 300,000 distinct CDR3 sequences, and 5.6% sits with its ten largest clones. The rearrangement uses TRBV20-1 and TRBJ2-7; no DNA is available, so the TRBD1 call from TCRdb remains unchecked. The sequence was obtained from a human donor with ulcerative colitis or Crohn's disease, or a healthy co-twin of an affected twin (not recorded which). Specimen: blood. This chain's CDR3 is CSAREGRAQSRYEQYF.